These 27 T cell receptor beta chains were all obtained from the same sample, sequenced in a study of cytomegalovirus exposure and HLA in healthy donors. Vbeta (60) and Jbeta (13) primers were used in the PCR. The assay was immunoSEQ multiplex PCR, and TCRdb's table has in-frame clones only and misses some. The sample shows 78,000 or so clones, roughly 65% of them seen only once. The sample was PBMCs. The receptors were gathered from a male donor in good health and CMV-seropositive.

This chain joins TRBV28 and TRBJ2-4; TRBD1 matches 9 bases. The CDR3 totals 14 residues. J was trimmed by 7 bases and V by 4 bases; bases with no gene match: 5. Germline CDR1 MDHEN, CDR2 SYDVKM. For the CDR3, the DNA is TGTGCCAGCAGTTGGGGGACAGGGAGGAACATTCAGTACTTC. Residues: CASSWGTGRNIQYF. Supplemented by reference TRBV28 and TRBJ2-4, the full variable domain reads DVKVTQSSRYLVKRTGEKVFLECVQDMDHENMFWYRQDPGLGLRLIYFSYDVKMKEKGDIPEGYSVSREKKERFSLILESASTNQTSMYLCASSWGTGRNIQYFGAGTRLSVL.

The rearrangement uses TRBV5-4 and TRBJ2-7; 10 positions match TRBD2. Germline V CDR1 and CDR2: SGHNT, YYREEE (reference sequence). The CDR3 totals 15 residues. The V and J ends lost 3 bases and 3 bases, in that order; junction bases with no gene match: 6. The CDR3 loop reads CASSSPSGGFYEQYF. CDR3 sequence (DNA): TGTGCCAGCAGCTCTCCTAGCGGGGGCTTCTACGAGCAGTACTTC.

V is TRBV10-3 and J is TRBJ1-5; TRBD1 is a possible D gene (5 bases). The CDR3 is 12 amino acids. V was shortened by 10 bases and J by 1 base, with 8 bases between the two germline ends. Germline CDR1 reads ENHRY; CDR2 reads SYGVKD. CDR3 sequence (DNA): TGTGCCACCAAGGGGAGCAATCAGCCCCAGCATTTT. It is translated as CATKGSNQPQHF.

The rearrangement joins TRBV11-2 to TRBJ2-2; D is undetermined. CDR3 length: 16 amino acids. With 2 bases removed from V and 4 bases from J, the gap between germline ends came to 14 bases. Germline CDR1 reads SGHAT; CDR2 reads FQNNGV. CDR3 DNA: TGTGCCAGCAGCTTACTTGACAAGGCAGTCACCGGGGAGCTGTTTTTT. Amino acid sequence: CASSLLDKAVTGELFF.

This clone showed up just once. The chain's CDR3 is CASSPTGGTEAFF. DNA of the CDR3: TGTGCCAGCAGCCCTACAGGGGGAACTGAAGCTTTCTTT. V and J are TRBV7-2 and TRBJ1-1, with 8 nucleotides matching TRBD1. Germline V gives CDR1 SGHTA, CDR2 FQGNSA. Trimming at V came to 5 bases and at J to 5 bases, leaving 4 bases not matched to a gene. The CDR3 sequence is 13 residues long.

This clone was seen once. The DNA for the CDR3 is TGCGCCAGCAGCCCCGGGACTACGATGGAGGAGCAGTACTTC. The encoded protein is CASSPGTTMEEQYF. The rearrangement joins TRBV5-1 to TRBJ2-7, with TRBD2 identical over 7 bases. The CDR3 totals 14 residues. CDR1 is SGHRS, CDR2 YFSETQ, per germline. The V gene end was trimmed by 4 bases and the J gene end by 7 bases; junction bases not matched to a gene: 11.

This clone was picked up a small number of times. The rearrangement uses TRBV7-3 and TRBJ2-3, with TRBD1 matching 7 bases. The V and J ends lost 3 bases and 1 base, in that order; junction bases with no gene match: 7. CDR1 is SGHTA, CDR2 FQGTGA, per germline. The CDR3 loop spans 16 amino acids. For the CDR3, the DNA is TGTGCCAGCAGCTTCAACAGGGGAAATTGCACAGATACGCAGTATTTT. Amino acids: CASSFNRGNCTDTQYF.

This clone was found a few times. The chain links TRBV2 to TRBJ2-2; 10 nucleotides line up with TRBD2. The V and J ends lost 6 bases and 4 bases, in that order; junction bases with no gene match: 5. The CDR3 contains 15 residues. Germline CDR1 SNHLY, CDR2 FYNNEI. CDR3 residues: CASSPTSGVTGELFF. The CDR3, as DNA: TGTGCCAGCAGCCCTACTAGCGGGGTCACCGGGGAGCTGTTTTTT. Complete variable domain (other parts from reference TRBV2 and TRBJ2-2): EPEVTQTPSHQVTQMGQEVILRCVPISNHLYFYWYRQILGQKVEFLVSFYNNEISEKSEIFDDQFSVERPDGSNFTLKIRSTKLEDSAMYFCASSPTSGVTGELFFGEGSRLTVL.

In this sample, this clone turned up a few times. The chain has TRBV5-6 and TRBJ2-7, with D perhaps matching TRBD1 (5 bases). V was trimmed by 4 bases and J by 0 bases, leaving 8 bases between them. Germline CDR1 SGHDT, CDR2 YYEEEE. The CDR3 extends over 13 amino acids. The DNA of the CDR3 is TGTGCCAGCAGCCCGACAGTCTCCTACGAGCAGTACTTC. Translating gives CASSPTVSYEQYF.

This clone was seen a few times. The chain joins TRBV28 to TRBJ2-3; tentative D call: TRBD2 (6 bases). Germline CDR1 is MDHEN and CDR2 is SYDVKM. V was trimmed by 5 bases and J by 3 bases, leaving 12 bases between them. The CDR3 is 14 amino acids. The CDR3: CASSLRDLTDTQYF. For the CDR3, the DNA is TGTGCCAGCAGTCTCCGGGACTTGACAGATACGCAGTATTTT. The full variable domain, rest sourced from reference TRBV28 and TRBJ2-3, is DVKVTQSSRYLVKRTGEKVFLECVQDMDHENMFWYRQDPGLGLRLIYFSYDVKMKEKGDIPEGYSVSREKKERFSLILESASTNQTSMYLCASSLRDLTDTQYFGPGTRLTVL.

This clone was observed a handful of times. The rearrangement uses TRBV5-4 and TRBJ2-1; 8 nucleotides line up with TRBD1. With 4 bases clipped from V and 6 bases from J, the junction kept 6 bases outside the gene matches. This CDR3 is 14 amino acids long. Germline values: CDR1 SGHNT, CDR2 YYREEE (reference sequence). The CDR3 reads CASSPTGEVNEQFF. The CDR3 DNA reads TGTGCCAGCAGCCCGACAGGGGAGGTCAATGAGCAGTTCTTC.

This chain links TRBV5-4 with TRBJ1-1; TRBD1 matches at 8 bases. CDR3 length equals 14 residues. From germline, CDR1 is SGHNT and CDR2 YYREEE (reference sequence). J gave up 3 bases and V 2 bases, and 3 bases lay outside the gene matches. Here the CDR3 reads CASSLQGGDTEAFF. The DNA for the CDR3 is TGTGCCAGCAGCTTACAGGGGGGGGACACTGAAGCTTTCTTT. The variable domain in full, with the rest retrieved from reference TRBV5-4 and TRBJ1-1, is ETGVTQSPTHLIKTRGQQVTLRCSSQSGHNTVSWYQQALGQGPQFIFQYYREEENGRGNFPPRFSGLQFPNYSSELNVNALELDDSALYLCASSLQGGDTEAFFGQGTRLTVV.

The J gene is TRBJ2-3, the V gene TRBV5-1; maybe TRBD2 (6 bases). V was pared by 4 bases and J by 2 bases, with 20 bases between. CDR3 size: 17 residues. In germline, CDR1 is SGHRS, CDR2 YFSETQ. CDR3 DNA sequence: TGCGCCAGCAGCCCCGGTACTTGGAGGGGAGCCACAGATACGCAGTATTTT. Translated: CASSPGTWRGATDTQYF.

This clone has a handful of counts. J is TRBJ1-5 and V is TRBV6-1; 7 bases match TRBD1. The CDR3 sequence is 15 residues long. In germline, CDR1 is MNHNS, CDR2 SASEGT. Trimming took 8 bases from V and 1 from J; bases not matched to a gene: 8. The CDR3 is CASRWDRTSNQPQHF. The CDR3, as DNA: TGTGCCAGCCGATGGGACAGAACGAGCAATCAGCCCCAGCATTTT.

This sequence joins TRBV2 and TRBJ2-1; TRBD2 matches at 7 bases. V shed 6 bases and J 8 bases; nucleotides not matched to a gene: 13. The CDR3 totals 15 residues. The V gene's germline CDR1 is SNHLY and CDR2 FYNNEI. The CDR3 DNA is TGTGCCAGCAGGCCAGCGGGAAGAGGGCTGGATGAGCAGTTCTTC. It is translated as CASRPAGRGLDEQFF. The whole variable domain, remainder taken from reference TRBV2 and TRBJ2-1, is EPEVTQTPSHQVTQMGQEVILRCVPISNHLYFYWYRQILGQKVEFLVSFYNNEISEKSEIFDDQFSVERPDGSNFTLKIRSTKLEDSAMYFCASRPAGRGLDEQFFGPGTRLTVL.

V usage is TRBV13 and J usage is TRBJ1-3, with D possibly TRBD1 on 5 matching bases. The CDR3 length is 14 residues. V was pared by 4 bases and J by 6 bases, with 13 bases between. The germline V gene has CDR1 PRHDT and CDR2 FYEKMQ (reference sequence). CDR3 nucleotides: TGTGCCAGCAGCTATACAAGGGGTGAAAACACCATATATTTT. Translating gives CASSYTRGENTIYF.

The chain recombines TRBV6-1 with TRBJ1-6, with TRBD1 identical over 8 bases. V was clipped by 0 bases and J by 7 bases; unmatched bases: 2. The CDR3 contains 15 residues. CDR1 and CDR2 (germline): MNHNS, SASEGT. As DNA, the CDR3 is TGTGCCAGCAGTGAAGCGGGACAGGCAAATTCACCCCTCCACTTT. The encoded protein is CASSEAGQANSPLHF.

V usage is TRBV5-1 and J usage is TRBJ2-2; D perhaps matches TRBD2 (5 bases). The germline V gene has CDR1 SGHRS and CDR2 YFSETQ. Trimming pared 4 bases from V and 0 bases from J, leaving 13 bases between. The length of the CDR3 is 16 residues. CDR3 DNA: TGCGCCAGCAGCCTTCGCTCCGGGACGAACACCGGGGAGCTGTTTTTT. Translated: CASSLRSGTNTGELFF.

This chain connects TRBV19 to TRBJ1-5, with a weak D call TRBD1 (6 bases). Germline V gene lookup returns CDR1 LNHDA and CDR2 SQIVND (reference sequence). The CDR3 is 17 amino acids. V was cut by 7 bases and J by 3 bases, with 22 bases left in between. The CDR3 DNA sequence: TGTGCCAGTATCGGCTACGGGGGGGGGCGCAACAATCAGCCCCAGCATTTT. Amino acids: CASIGYGGGRNNQPQHF.

This chain links TRBV14 with TRBJ1-5; no firm D call. Trimming pared 5 bases from V and 4 bases from J, leaving 12 bases between. Germline lookup yields CDR1 SGHDN and CDR2 FVKESK. The CDR3 is 14 amino acids. The CDR3 protein is CASSSGGGNQPQHF. For the CDR3, the DNA is TGTGCCAGCAGCTCAGGAGGCGGGAATCAGCCCCAGCATTTT.

The rearrangement uses TRBV5-1 and TRBJ2-2; TRBD2 matches at 8 bases. V trimming: 4 bases; J trimming: 3 bases; junction bases outside the gene matches: 5. Germline V CDR1 and CDR2: SGHRS, YFSETQ. The CDR3 is 15 amino acids. The CDR3 here is CASSHQAGDTGELFF. The CDR3 DNA reads TGCGCCAGCAGCCACCAAGCGGGAGACACCGGGGAGCTGTTTTTT.

This clone was recorded a few times. The CDR3 DNA follows: TGTGCCAGCAGTCTTACCGGGACTAGCGGGGCTGGGCAGTTCTTC. This codes for CASSLTGTSGAGQFF. The chain combines TRBV28 with TRBJ2-1; TRBD2 matches at 13 bases. The CDR3 length is 15 residues. After removal of 5 bases from V and 12 bases from J, the junction contained 10 bases not matched to a gene. In germline, CDR1 is MDHEN, CDR2 SYDVKM.

The chain links TRBV19 to TRBJ1-4, with 8 bases that match TRBD1. Looked up from germline, CDR1 is LNHDA and CDR2 is SQIVND (reference sequence). This CDR3 spans 14 amino acids. The ends lost 5 bases at V and 8 bases at J; junction bases unmatched: 7. CDR3 in amino acids: CASSGQGRGEKLFF. The DNA for the CDR3 is TGTGCCAGTAGTGGACAGGGCAGGGGAGAAAAACTGTTTTTT.

CDR3 loop: CASSPVGTPGTQYF. CDR3 bases: TGTGCCAGCAGCCCAGTTGGGACACCTGGTACGCAGTATTTT. The V and J genes are TRBV7-9 and TRBJ2-3; D perhaps matches TRBD1 (6 bases). V dropped 5 bases and J dropped 8 bases, with 17 bases sitting between them. The CDR3 spans 14 residues. Germline lookup yields CDR1 SEHNR and CDR2 FQNEAQ (reference sequence).

The V and J genes are TRBV13 and TRBJ2-3; D is uncertain. This CDR3 is 12 amino acids long. Germline lookup yields CDR1 PRHDT and CDR2 FYEKMQ (reference sequence). Trimming took 7 bases from V and 3 from J, leaving 8 bases between them. The CDR3 nucleotides read TGTGCCAGCAACTTTGTAACAGATACGCAGTATTTT. Its protein is CASNFVTDTQYF.

This clone was detected only once. The chain combines TRBV6-5 with TRBJ2-3, with 8 positions matching TRBD2. The trim removed 2 bases at V and 2 bases at J, leaving 3 bases unmatched. The length of the CDR3 is 15 residues. Germline V gives CDR1 MNHEY, CDR2 SVGAGI. The CDR3 region has the DNA TGTGCCAGCAGTTACGCGGGGGGCGCCACAGATACGCAGTATTTT. This encodes CASSYAGGATDTQYF.

J is TRBJ1-6 and V is TRBV7-9; possible D gene TRBD1, 5 bases. Germline assignment: CDR1 SEHNR and CDR2 FQNEAQ (reference sequence). V was shortened by 1 base and J by 9 bases, with 13 bases between the two germline ends. The CDR3 is made up of 15 amino acids. The CDR3 sequence is CASSLGGLRGSPLHF. CDR3 coding DNA: TGTGCCAGCAGCTTAGGTGGACTAAGGGGTTCACCCCTCCACTTT.